The 9 T cell receptor beta chains listed next were all sequenced from one sample in a study of T-cell memory formation after mild COVID-19. TCRdb fed the 5' RACE reads into MiXCR, producing one record per CDR3 protein. This sample has around 340,000 distinct CDR3 sequences, with less than 20% found just once. Sequences were obtained from PBMCs or a T cell subset sorted from them (not recorded which). The receptor set was obtained from a man aged 18 to 35 who had mild COVID-19 (a few samples of this study predate the infection). Cell type and time point are not known.

The V and J genes are TRBV20-1 and TRBJ2-5; D not certain. The V gene lost 3 bases and the J gene lost 5 bases, with 22 bases spanning the gap. The CDR3 consists of 16 residues. Germline-derived CDR1 and CDR2 are DFQATT and SNEGSKA (reference sequence). CDR3 loop: CSASLWIHTVSETQYF. The CDR3 DNA follows: TGCAGTGCTAGCTTGTGGATCCACACAGTTTCTGAGACCCAGTACTTC.

This clonotype was picked up a small number of times. V usage is TRBV2 and J usage is TRBJ2-7; tentatively, D is TRBD2 (5 bases). Germline V CDR1 and CDR2: SNHLY, FYNNEI. V lost 5 bases and J 4 bases, leaving 15 bases between the germline ends. The length of the CDR3 is 14 residues. The CDR3 region has the DNA TGTGCCAGCAGTCTACTAGGACCCCTTTACGAGCAGTACTTC. This encodes CASSLLGPLYEQYF.

J is TRBJ2-1 and V is TRBV5-1, with a weak D call TRBD1 (6 bases). Trimming removed 4 bases at V and 4 bases at J, with 33 bases between. The CDR3 runs to 21 residues. Germline CDR1 and CDR2: SGHRS and YFSETQ. CDR3 protein: CASSPFAVDPLQGRSYNEQFF. As DNA, the CDR3 is TGCGCCAGCAGCCCCTTCGCCGTGGACCCTTTACAGGGAAGGTCATACAATGAGCAGTTCTTC.

The chain has TRBV11-2 and TRBJ1-3, with TRBD1 matching over 7 bases. V lost 4 bases, J lost 0 bases, and 3 bases stayed unmatched. CDR1 is SGHAT and CDR2 is FQNNGV in the germline V gene. The length of the CDR3 is 15 residues. CDR3 sequence (DNA): TGTGCCAGCAGCTCGGACAGGTTCTCTGGAAACACCATATATTTT. Its translation: CASSSDRFSGNTIYF.

V gene TRBV6-1 combines with J gene TRBJ2-5, with D hard to call. Trimming cost V 0 bases and J 7 bases, with 18 bases left between them. Germline V gene data show CDR1 as MNHNS and CDR2 as SASEGT. The CDR3 loop spans 16 amino acids. The CDR3 sequence is CASSEAVASYLPTQYF. The DNA for the CDR3 is TGTGCCAGCAGTGAAGCGGTCGCTAGTTACCTCCCGACCCAGTACTTC.

This clonotype was found a few times. The chain couples TRBV7-9 to TRBJ2-5; tentative D call: TRBD2 (6 bases). The germline V gene has CDR1 SEHNR and CDR2 FQNEAQ (reference sequence). The CDR3 is made up of 15 amino acids. The V gene lost 1 base and the J gene lost 4 bases, with 13 bases spanning the gap. In DNA form, the CDR3 reads TGTGCCAGCAGCTTAGACGGGGCGCGGGGAGAGACCCAGTACTTC. The encoded protein is CASSLDGARGETQYF.

The chain employs TRBV20-1 and TRBJ2-7; D is perhaps TRBD1 or TRBD2 (6 bases each). Germline CDR1 DFQATT, CDR2 SNEGSKA (reference sequence). The CDR3 is 14 amino acids. V was pared by 4 bases and J by 0 bases, with 13 bases between. CDR3 in amino acids: CSANAGHRSYEQYV. CDR3 DNA: TGCAGTGCTAACGCGGGACATCGCTCCTACGAGCAGTACGTC.

This clonotype was counted between two and nine times. The chain carries TRBV6-5 and TRBJ2-7; D is uncertain. Trimming removed 1 base from V and 0 bases from J, with 19 bases in between. The CDR3 consists of 18 residues. The germline V gene encodes CDR1 MNHEY and CDR2 SVGAGI. The CDR3 sequence is CASSYYTPAAEISYEQYF. CDR3 in DNA: TGTGCCAGCAGTTACTACACCCCGGCCGCAGAAATCTCCTACGAGCAGTACTTC.

Only a few counts were recorded for this clonotype. The chain recombines TRBV7-9 with TRBJ2-3, with 16 bases fitting TRBD2. Germline lookup yields CDR1 SEHNR and CDR2 FQNEAQ (reference sequence). The CDR3 extends over 18 amino acids. Trimming removed 4 bases from V and 3 bases from J; junction bases left unmatched: 7. This chain's CDR3 is CASSSPGLAGGPTDTQYF. The CDR3 DNA reads TGTGCCAGCAGCTCTCCGGGACTAGCGGGGGGGCCGACAGATACGCAGTATTTT.